The TCR beta chain under discussion was sequenced for a study of blood T cell repertoires in COVID-19. Study in general: From the United States, Italy and Spain came samples of acute and convalescent COVID-19. PBMCs, B-cell-depleted T cells, or T cells provided the cDNA or gDNA that made up the material.

Original data processing: Cell counts per sample came from amplifying reference gene primers. Sequencing used immunoSEQ multiplex PCR; TCRdb keeps in-frame clones, though not all of them. The D gene and trimming were derived from the DNA, and the V and J assignments and clone size from that table. The sample includes just over 650,000 clones, approximately 90% of them seen just once. Source material: peripheral blood. The sequence was collected from a woman in her late teens or twenties with acute or convalescent COVID-19.

The CDR3 here is CASNRGNQPQHF. As DNA, the CDR3 is TGTGCCAGCAACCGGGGGAACCAGCCCCAGCATTTT. J is TRBJ1-5 and V is TRBV12-3 or TRBV12-4, with D possibly TRBD1 on 5 matching bases. Trimming took 7 bases from V and 7 from J, leaving 11 bases between them. The CDR3 loop spans 12 amino acids.